This T cell receptor beta chain was retrieved from a study of T cell responses to AZD1222 COVID-19 vaccine. Overall study results and limits: Repertoire sampling occurred only after the peak T cell response. The donors showed a predominance of white British ancestry and of females, with possible underestimation of clonal diversity.

The CDR3 sequence is 13 residues long. From germline, CDR1 is SGHNT and CDR2 YENEEA. V was trimmed by 5 bases and J by 1 base, leaving 8 bases between them. The table came from immunoSEQ multiplex PCR; TCRdb's copy has only in-frame clones and leaves some out. The sample lists roughly 97,000 clones, about 91% occurring once. Comment on this clone: Its cognate antigen is unknown.

This TCR was recovered from an adult in good health. The material sequenced was peripheral blood, taken on day 0 of AZD1222 vaccination. V and J are TRBV11-3 and TRBJ2-5; D is unclear. CDR3 residues: CASSQRSQETQYF. DNA for the CDR3: TGTGCCAGCAGCCAGCGAAGCCAAGAGACCCAGTACTTC.